This TCR beta chain derives from a study of blood T cell repertoires in COVID-19. Using immunoSEQ multiplex PCR, the repertoire was profiled, and TCRdb retains in-frame clones only, with some absent. Among 65,000 to 70,000 clones listed, 79% were seen once. CDR3 length equals 13 residues. CDR1 and CDR2 from the germline V gene are MGHRA and YSYEKL. Trimming took off 0 bases at V and 8 bases at J, with 8 bases between the two ends. The rearrangement links TRBV4-1 to TRBJ2-1, with D unclear. This clonotype was obtained from a man aged 55 to 69 with acute or convalescent COVID-19. Sequenced: peripheral blood. The CDR3 loop reads CASSQDPRYEQFF. The CDR3 coding sequence is TGCGCCAGCAGCCAAGACCCCAGGTATGAGCAGTTCTTC.